This T cell receptor (beta chain) appears in the sequencing data of a study of blood T cell repertoires in COVID-19. Profiling relied on immunoSEQ multiplex PCR, and the TCRdb table lists in-frame clones only, not all of them. The sample consists of about 190,000 clones, approximately 88% of them appearing once. The V gene's germline CDR1 is MNHEY and CDR2 SVGAGI. V was cut by 0 bases and J by 8 bases, with 11 bases left in between. This CDR3 comprises 15 residues. All recovered Cohort 3 donors got two negative PCRs, got clearance, or saw symptom resolution. Sequencing used PBMCs or T cells enriched from blood (not recorded which). The sequence came from a woman aged 25 to 39 who had recovered from COVID-19. The V gene is TRBV6-5, the J gene TRBJ1-6, with a weak D call TRBD1 (6 bases). The CDR3: CASSYSIPGDSPLHF. CDR3 coding DNA: TGTGCCAGCAGTTACTCGATTCCAGGGGATTCACCCCTCCACTTT.